This passage covers 20 T cell receptor beta chains from one sample sequenced in a study of T-cell memory formation after mild COVID-19. TCRdb reprocessed the 5' RACE reads with MiXCR, giving one entry per CDR3 protein. The sample carries over 120,000 distinct CDR3 sequences, less than 25% recorded once. Sequencing was performed on PBMCs or a T cell subset sorted from them (not recorded which). These receptors were collected from an adult woman who had mild COVID-19 (a few samples of this study predate the infection). Cell type and time point are not known.

The V gene is TRBV13, the J gene TRBJ2-7, with 7 bases aligning to TRBD1. Germline assignment: CDR1 PRHDT and CDR2 FYEKMQ (reference sequence). This CDR3 comprises 13 residues. Losses at the gene ends were 4 bases for V and 3 bases for J; bases not matched to a gene: 3. CDR3 sequence reads: CASSSGQLYEQYF. The CDR3 nucleotides are TGTGCCAGCAGCTCGGGACAGCTCTACGAGCAGTACTTC.

This clonotype turned up a few times. This rearrangement joins TRBV10-3 to TRBJ2-5; D may correspond to TRBD1 or TRBD2 (6 bases each). There are 15 residues in the CDR3. Germline V CDR1 and CDR2: ENHRY, SYGVKD. V dropped 2 bases and J dropped 5 bases, with 15 bases sitting between them. CDR3 residues: CAISELSGAEETQYF. CDR3 bases: TGTGCCATCAGTGAGCTTTCGGGGGCGGAGGAGACCCAGTACTTC.

This clonotype was observed a few times. The chain couples TRBV4-1 to TRBJ2-5; 8 positions agree with TRBD2. CDR1 is MGHRA and CDR2 is YSYEKL in the germline V gene. This CDR3 is 12 amino acids long. Trimming at V came to 6 bases and at J to 13 bases, leaving 10 bases not matched to a gene. The CDR3 sequence is CASSPGGTSPYF. The CDR3, as DNA: TGCGCCAGCAGTCCAGGCGGGACTAGTCCGTACTTC.

Only a few counts were recorded for this clonotype. The V call is TRBV5-1, the J call TRBJ2-3; D could derive from TRBD1 or TRBD2 (5 bases each). The CDR3 consists of 13 residues. CDR1 is SGHRS and CDR2 is YFSETQ in the germline V gene. V lost 7 bases and J lost 2, with 11 bases in between. This CDR3 reads CASGGWNTDTQYF. CDR3 nucleotide sequence: TGCGCCAGCGGGGGATGGAACACAGATACGCAGTATTTT.

The chain combines TRBV27 with TRBJ2-7; 11 bases match TRBD2. The CDR3 extends over 13 amino acids. V trimming: 6 bases; J trimming: 4 bases; junction bases outside the gene matches: 2. The germline gives CDR1 MNHEY, CDR2 SMNVEV (reference sequence). The CDR3 loop is CASRLAGAYEQYF. In DNA, the CDR3 is TGTGCCAGCAGACTAGCGGGGGCTTACGAGCAGTACTTC.

This clonotype was detected many times. The chain combines TRBV4-2 with TRBJ1-2; D not resolved. The CDR3 totals 13 residues. Trimming cost V 7 bases and J 5 bases, with 14 bases left between them. The germline CDR1 and CDR2 sequences are LGHNA and YNFKEQ. CDR3 sequence (DNA): TGTGCCAGCAACCCAAGCGGAGGGTATGGCTACACCTTC. It encodes CASNPSGGYGYTF.

The chain links TRBV25-1 to TRBJ1-4, with TRBD1 matching 10 bases. J lost 6 bases, V lost 4 bases, and 5 bases had no gene match. Germline CDR1 is MGHDK and CDR2 is SYGVNS. CDR3 length: 15 amino acids. The CDR3, as DNA: TGTGCCAGCAGTGCCGACAGGGGGCGTGATGAAAAACTGTTTTTT. Translated, it gives CASSADRGRDEKLFF.

This clonotype was picked up a small number of times. The rearrangement links TRBV15 to TRBJ2-7; D is uncertain. The V end was cut by 5 bases, the J end by 2 bases, with 10 bases between. The CDR3 runs to 13 residues. From germline, CDR1 is LNHNV and CDR2 YYDKDF (reference sequence). CDR3 region: CATSPDPTYEQYF. CDR3 sequence (DNA): TGTGCCACCAGCCCCGACCCCACCTACGAGCAGTACTTC.

The J gene is TRBJ1-2, the V gene TRBV27; TRBD1 matches 8 bases. Germline V CDR1 and CDR2: MNHEY, SMNVEV (reference sequence). The junction had 15 bases not matched to a gene; V was cut back by 5 bases and J by 4 bases. The length of the CDR3 is 17 residues. CDR3 protein: CASSPYYGQGGAYGYTF. In DNA form, the CDR3 reads TGTGCCAGCAGTCCCTATTATGGACAGGGTGGTGCCTATGGCTACACCTTC.

The table lists this clonotype with a few counts. The V gene is TRBV7-9, the J gene TRBJ2-1; 7 nucleotides match TRBD2. The CDR3 has 12 residues. CDR1 SEHNR and CDR2 FQNEAQ come from the germline V gene (reference sequence). V shed 8 bases and J 7 bases; nucleotides not matched to a gene: 5. The CDR3 region has the DNA TGTGCCAGCCAGCGGGATGGGAATGAGCAGTTCTTC. Protein: CASQRDGNEQFF.

Only a few counts were recorded for this clonotype. CDR3 in DNA: TGTGCCAGCAGCACGGGGACAGCCCCTAGCACAGATACGCAGTATTTT. The encoded protein is CASSTGTAPSTDTQYF. This chain connects TRBV9 to TRBJ2-3; 7 bases line up with TRBD1. Germline assignment: CDR1 SGDLS and CDR2 YYNGEE. J lost 0 bases, V lost 4 bases, and 8 bases had no gene match. This CDR3 spans 16 amino acids.

The chain employs TRBV5-5 and TRBJ1-5, with D perhaps TRBD1 (5 bases). Trimming shortened V by 2 bases and J by 1 base, and 13 bases separated the two germline ends. The germline V gene encodes CDR1 SGHKS and CDR2 YYEKEE (reference sequence). The CDR3 is made up of 16 amino acids. The CDR3 DNA reads TGTGCCAGCAGCTTAGGGGAGGGTTTAAGCAATCAGCCCCAGCATTTT. As protein: CASSLGEGLSNQPQHF.

In DNA form, the CDR3 reads TGTGCCAGCAGTTACGTCGACGTCGCCTACGAGCAGTACTTC. Translated, it gives CASSYVDVAYEQYF. The V and J genes are TRBV12-3 or TRBV12-4 and TRBJ2-7, with D hard to call. V was cut by 4 bases and J by 2 bases, with 12 bases left in between. The CDR3 is made up of 14 amino acids.

V is TRBV5-6 and J is TRBJ2-7; possible D gene TRBD2, 6 bases. Germline V lookup: CDR1 SGHDT, CDR2 YYEEEE. This CDR3 is 14 amino acids long. V was cut by 3 bases and J by 3 bases, with 13 bases left in between. The DNA of the CDR3 is TGTGCCAGCAGCTCAGGGTCGGGGGACTACGAGCAGTACTTC. It codes for CASSSGSGDYEQYF.

This clonotype was counted a few times. V gene TRBV7-2 combines with J gene TRBJ1-5; D is unclear. Trimming pared 1 base from V and 0 bases from J, leaving 4 bases between. Per germline, CDR1 SGHTA and CDR2 FQGNSA. The CDR3 is 14 amino acids. The CDR3 DNA reads TGTGCCAGCAGCTTAGATAATAGCAATCAGCCCCAGCATTTT. This encodes CASSLDNSNQPQHF.

V is TRBV27 and J is TRBJ1-3, with D possibly being TRBD1 (5 bases). Looked up from germline, CDR1 is MNHEY and CDR2 is SMNVEV (reference sequence). The V gene lost 8 bases and the J gene lost 0 bases, with 11 bases spanning the gap. The CDR3 runs to 14 residues. For the CDR3, the DNA is TGTGCCAGCCGGGACGGGAGCTCTGGAAACACCATATATTTT. Encoded protein: CASRDGSSGNTIYF.

This clonotype was recorded a few times. The chain is built from TRBV7-9 and TRBJ1-1; D is unresolved. Trimming shortened V by 4 bases and J by 6 bases, and 9 bases separated the two germline ends. The CDR3 sequence is 12 residues long. Germline V gives CDR1 SEHNR, CDR2 FQNEAQ (reference sequence). CDR3 bases: TGTGCCAGCAGCTCCTCGGGCCCTGAAGCTTTCTTT. It specifies CASSSSGPEAFF.

The gene calls are TRBV24-1 and TRBJ2-2; D possibly corresponds to TRBD1 (6 bases). The CDR3 runs 18 residues. Trimming took 1 base from V and 1 from J, leaving 15 bases between them. Germline loops: CDR1 KGHDR, CDR2 SFDVKD. The DNA of the CDR3 is TGTGCCACCAGTGATTTACCCGGACAGCTCGAGAACACCGGGGAGCTGTTTTTT. Amino acids: CATSDLPGQLENTGELFF.

The chain carries TRBV16 and TRBJ2-1; 12 bases are shared with TRBD2. This CDR3 spans 15 amino acids. Germline CDR1 and CDR2: KGHSY and FQNENV. Trimming cost V 4 bases and J 8 bases; bases outside gene matches: 6. CDR3 nucleotides: TGTGCCAGCAGCCCGTCTAGCGGGGGGGCGCATGAGCAGTTCTTC. Protein sequence: CASSPSSGGAHEQFF. Combining the CDR3 with reference TRBV16 and TRBJ2-1 gives the whole variable domain GEEVAQTPKHLVRGEGQKAKLYCAPIKGHSYVFWYQQVLKNEFKFLISFQNENVFDETGMPKERFSAKCLPNSPCSLEIQATKLEDSAVYFCASSPSSGGAHEQFFGPGTRLTVL.

The J gene is TRBJ2-7, the V gene TRBV27; D gene uncertain. The germline V gene encodes CDR1 MNHEY and CDR2 SMNVEV (reference sequence). This CDR3 contains 12 residues. The V and J ends lost 5 bases and 6 bases respectively, with 11 bases between them. The CDR3 loop reads CASSGLGLEQYF. DNA for the CDR3: TGTGCCAGCAGTGGATTAGGCCTCGAGCAGTACTTC.